This T cell receptor (beta chain) was sequenced for a study of OX40 agonist ivuxolimab in advanced cancers. About the study as a whole: Ivuxolimab was a fully human IgG2 agonistic monoclonal antibody targeting the costimulatory receptor OX40 (CD134). The paper reports the monotherapy dose-escalation portion (N of about 54 patients) of the phase I ivuxolimab trial. Prior anti-PD-1, anti-PD-L1 or anti-CTLA-4 therapy was permitted, and checkpoint inhibitors had been received by 30% to 40% of dose-escalation patients. Intravenous ivuxolimab was administered to patients every 2 weeks at six dose levels: 0.01, 0.1, 0.3, 1.5, 3 and 10 mg/kg. Of the approximately 50 dose-escalation patients, hepatocellular carcinoma was present in around 19, melanoma in roughly 15, renal cell carcinoma in 9 and head and neck cancer in 9. In the dose-escalation cohort, 82.7% of patients were male, and the mean age was roughly 60 years, with a range of roughly 20 to 80. The point of sequencing TCRbeta in the periphery was to test whether ivuxolimab changed TCR sequence diversity and drove clonal T-cell expansion. Partial responses occurred in three dose-escalation patients, of whom one had hepatocellular carcinoma and two had cutaneous melanoma. Results and caveats for the whole study, not just this receptor: After ivuxolimab, more expanded clones were found on average in CD8+ T cells than in CD4+ T cells. The antigen specificity of the peripheral T cells that underwent clonal expansion was not determined. In the 0.1-3.0 mg/kg groups, partial responders had among the lowest normalized peripheral clonal expansion, particularly in CD8+ T cells. Low levels of normalized T-cell clonal expansion were also seen in some nonresponding patients. At doses from 0.1 to 3.0 mg/kg, clonal expansion was seen in both CD4+ and CD8+ blood T cells between baseline and week 6.

Turning to this clone: Its antigen is currently not known. No much larger clone exists at a distance of one base, and base qualities are not known.

Genomic DNA was extracted from sorted cells for sequencing of the TCRbeta CDR3 region. TCRbeta CDR3 regions were sequenced using the immunoSEQ Assay. The clones in this table, taken by TCRdb from immuneACCESS, are in-frame only. Not every clone is retained; where verified, under half of the shortfall comes from an unresolved V gene, and the cause of the rest is unknown. This sample lists 50,000 to 60,000 clones; over 65% were detected once. The top ten clones comprise 1.4% to 1.5% of the sample. CDR1 SGHRS and CDR2 YFSETQ are derived from the germline V gene. V is reduced by 0 bases and J by 6 bases, leaving a spacing of 10 bases between them. The CDR3 has 14 amino acids, counting the end cysteine and phenylalanine. Of the read, only the CDR3 DNA is kept; its 42 bases are in frame from base 1. The trial excluded patients who had a history of autoimmune disease or who were on systemic immunosuppression. In every dose cohort, peripheral blood was drawn for TCR sequencing at baseline, cycle 4 day 1, and cycle 7 day 1. The samples were taken from a phase I, first-in-human, multicenter, open-label dose-escalation trial of ivuxolimab. Adults with locally advanced or metastatic melanoma, renal cell carcinoma, hepatocellular carcinoma or head and neck squamous cell carcinoma were enrolled in the trial. Before TCR sequencing, CD4+ T cells and CD8+ T cells were sorted from peripheral blood as separate populations.

The V and J segments used are TRBV5-1 and TRBJ2-1, and perhaps TRBD1 as D gene, on 7 matching bases. The receptor was derived from an adult with an advanced solid tumor such as melanoma, head and neck, liver or kidney cancer. The sample here was CD4+ or CD8+ T cells sorted from blood, taken in a trial of the OX40 agonist ivuxolimab. The bases are TGCGCCAGCAGCTTGGACAGGGGAGGCAATGAGCAGTTCTTC. Its protein is CASSLDRGGNEQFF.